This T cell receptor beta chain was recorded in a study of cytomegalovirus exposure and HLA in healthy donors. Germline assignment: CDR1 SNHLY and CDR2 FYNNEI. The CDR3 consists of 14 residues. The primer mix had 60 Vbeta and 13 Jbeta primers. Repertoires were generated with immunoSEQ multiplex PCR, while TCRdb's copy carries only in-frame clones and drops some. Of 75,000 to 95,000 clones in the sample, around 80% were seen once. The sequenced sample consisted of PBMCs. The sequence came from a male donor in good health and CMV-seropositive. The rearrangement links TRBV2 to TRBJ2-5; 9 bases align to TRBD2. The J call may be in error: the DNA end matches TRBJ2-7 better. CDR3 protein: CASSASGLAIEQYF. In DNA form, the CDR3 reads TGTGCCAGCAGTGCGTCGGGACTAGCTATCGAGCAGTACTTC.